One sample yielded the 2 T cell receptor beta chains listed below, sequenced in a study of blood T cell repertoires in COVID-19. Clones were read by immunoSEQ multiplex PCR, and TCRdb kept only the in-frame ones, dropping some. The sample gives about 240,000 clones, around four fifths of which show up once; more than 6% is in the top ten. The sequenced sample was peripheral blood. Receptors originate from a woman aged 55-70 years with active or convalescent COVID-19.

The chain couples TRBV19 to TRBJ2-1; the D gene is possibly TRBD2 (6 bases). Deletions cut 5 bases from V and 10 bases from J, with 15 bases between. From germline, CDR1 is LNHDA and CDR2 SQIVND (reference sequence). The CDR3 runs 13 residues. CDR3: CASSSPGSGEQFF. The CDR3 DNA is TGTGCCAGTAGTTCCCCGGGTAGCGGCGAGCAGTTCTTC.

The chain is built from TRBV14 and TRBJ1-1; possibly TRBD1 for D (5 bases). CDR1 is SGHDN and CDR2 is FVKESK in the germline V gene. The CDR3 totals 14 residues. V was clipped by 1 base and J by 1 base, with 7 bases between them. The CDR3 spells CASSQGRGNTEAFF. DNA of the CDR3: TGTGCCAGCAGCCAAGGTAGGGGGAACACTGAAGCTTTCTTT.